A selection of T cell receptor beta chains follows, all from one sample in a study of CD8 T cells in ankylosing spondylitis. Using its own MiXCR run on the 5' RACE reads, TCRdb lists one record per CDR3 protein. The table has 200,000 to 300,000 distinct CDR3 sequences, about 10% seen once; the top ten hold around 2.6%. The sequenced material came from blood, either unsorted or a sorted T cell fraction (not recorded which). Source of these receptors: a male donor with ankylosing spondylitis or in good health (not recorded which). Both conserved end residues are part of each CDR3. D genes are given only for firm matches. Rows may omit the clone size; those that give it use once, few, many or a size class.

clone size,V gene,J gene,D gene,CDR3 protein,CDR3 DNA
many,TRBV7-2,TRBJ2-3,TRBD2,CASSFAGGNTDTQYF,TGTGCCAGCAGCTTCGCGGGGGGGAACACAGATACGCAGTATTTT
many,TRBV13,TRBJ2-2,-,CASSFRNTGELFF,TGTGCCAGCAGCTTTAGGAACACCGGGGAGCTGTTTTTT
many,TRBV2,TRBJ2-7,TRBD1,CASRLGQGLNEQYF,TGTGCCAGCAGACTTGGACAGGGACTTAACGAGCAGTACTTC
many,TRBV24-1,TRBJ1-1,-,CATSDGSPLTRGVHTEAFF,TGTGCCACCAGTGATGGGAGCCCGCTAACTAGGGGGGTTCACACTGAAGCTTTCTTT
many,TRBV5-1,TRBJ2-4,-,CASSRGELAKNIQYF,TGCGCCAGCAGCCGAGGGGAGCTAGCCAAAAACATTCAGTACTTC
many,TRBV5-1,TRBJ1-5,-,CASSLLGGINQPQHF,TGCGCCAGCAGTTTACTGGGCGGCATTAATCAGCCCCAGCATTTT
many,TRBV10-2,TRBJ1-2,TRBD1,CASSESTGGNGYTF,TGCGCCAGCAGTGAGTCGACAGGGGGAAATGGCTACACCTTC
-,TRBV7-2,TRBJ2-7,TRBD2,CASNSPHLAEIYEQYF,TGTGCCAGCAACTCACCTCACCTAGCGGAAATCTACGAGCAGTACTTC
-,TRBV4-1,TRBJ1-5,TRBD1,CASSQEGTGPLRDF,TGCGCCAGCAGCCAAGAAGGGACAGGGCCCTTAAGGGATTTT
-,TRBV30,TRBJ2-1,-,CAWSTGSYNEQFF,TGTGCCTGGAGTACAGGTTCCTACAATGAGCAGTTCTTC
many,TRBV3-1,TRBJ1-1,-,CASSQNRDLSF,TGTGCCAGCAGCCAAAACCGGGACCTCTCATTT
many,TRBV6-2/TRBV6-3,TRBJ2-5,-,CASTPQGRETQYF,TGTGCCAGTACACCACAGGGGAGGGAGACCCAGTACTTC
many,TRBV5-1,TRBJ2-6,-,CASSLEAVSGANVLTF,TGCGCCAGCAGCTTGGAGGCGGTCTCTGGGGCCAACGTCCTGACTTTC
many,TRBV29-1,TRBJ2-7,TRBD1,CSVGKGGNYEQYF,TGCAGCGTTGGTAAAGGGGGCAACTACGAGCAGTACTTC
many,TRBV5-1,TRBJ2-3,-,CASSLVGTRTDTQYF,TGCGCCAGCAGCTTGGTCGGCACACGAACAGATACGCAGTATTTT